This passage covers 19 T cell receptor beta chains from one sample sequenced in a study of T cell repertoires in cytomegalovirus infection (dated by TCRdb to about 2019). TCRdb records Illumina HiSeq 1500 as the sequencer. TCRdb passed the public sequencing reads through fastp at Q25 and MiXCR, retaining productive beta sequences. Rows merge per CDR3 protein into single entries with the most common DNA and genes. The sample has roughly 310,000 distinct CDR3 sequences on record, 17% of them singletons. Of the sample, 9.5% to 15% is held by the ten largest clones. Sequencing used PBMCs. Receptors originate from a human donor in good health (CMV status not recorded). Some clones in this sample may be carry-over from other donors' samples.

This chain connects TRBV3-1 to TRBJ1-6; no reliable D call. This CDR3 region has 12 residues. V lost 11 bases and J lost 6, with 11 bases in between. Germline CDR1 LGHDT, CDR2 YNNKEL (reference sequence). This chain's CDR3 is CASRLGNSPLHF. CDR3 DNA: TGTGCCTCCCGGCTAGGTAATTCACCCCTCCACTTT.

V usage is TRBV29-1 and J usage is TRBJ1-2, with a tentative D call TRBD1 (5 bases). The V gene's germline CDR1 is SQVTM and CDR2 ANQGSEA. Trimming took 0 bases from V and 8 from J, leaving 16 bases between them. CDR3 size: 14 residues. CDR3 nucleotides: TGCAGCGTTGAAGATCTGGCGAGGGGAAACGGCTACACCTTC. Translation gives CSVEDLARGNGYTF.

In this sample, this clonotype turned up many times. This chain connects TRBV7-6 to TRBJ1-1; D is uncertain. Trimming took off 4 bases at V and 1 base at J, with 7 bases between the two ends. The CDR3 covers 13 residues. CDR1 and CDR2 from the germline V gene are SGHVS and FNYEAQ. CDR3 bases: TGTGCCAGCAGCTACTACCAGAACACTGAAGCTTTCTTT. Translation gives CASSYYQNTEAFF.

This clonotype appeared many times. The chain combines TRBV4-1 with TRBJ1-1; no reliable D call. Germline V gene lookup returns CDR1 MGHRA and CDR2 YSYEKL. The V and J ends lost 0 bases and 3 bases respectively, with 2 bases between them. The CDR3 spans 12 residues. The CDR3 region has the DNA TGCGCCAGCAGCCAAGATTACACTGAAGCTTTCTTT. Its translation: CASSQDYTEAFF.

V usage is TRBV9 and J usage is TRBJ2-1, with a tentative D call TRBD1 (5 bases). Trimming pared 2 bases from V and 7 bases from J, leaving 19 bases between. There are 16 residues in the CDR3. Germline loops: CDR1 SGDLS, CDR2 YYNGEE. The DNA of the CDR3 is TGTGCCAGCAGCGTCACCGACAGACTCGCTTGGAATGAGCAGTTCTTC. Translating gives CASSVTDRLAWNEQFF.

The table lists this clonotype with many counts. CDR3 loop: CASSYSAGPTAFF. The CDR3 nucleotides read TGTGCCAGCAGTTACTCTGCAGGTCCGACAGCTTTCTTT. The rearrangement joins TRBV6-2 or TRBV6-3 to TRBJ1-1; D gene unclear. CDR3 length: 13 amino acids. V was clipped by 0 bases and J by 10 bases, with 12 bases between them. Germline-derived CDR1 and CDR2 are MNHEY and SVGEGT.

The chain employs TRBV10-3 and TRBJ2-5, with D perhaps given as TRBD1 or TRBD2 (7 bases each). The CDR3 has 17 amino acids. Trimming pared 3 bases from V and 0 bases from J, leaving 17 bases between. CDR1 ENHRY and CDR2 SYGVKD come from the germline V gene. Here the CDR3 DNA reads TGTGCCATCAGTGATAATGGGGCAGGGGGGGACCAAGAGACCCAGTACTTC. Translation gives CAISDNGAGGDQETQYF.

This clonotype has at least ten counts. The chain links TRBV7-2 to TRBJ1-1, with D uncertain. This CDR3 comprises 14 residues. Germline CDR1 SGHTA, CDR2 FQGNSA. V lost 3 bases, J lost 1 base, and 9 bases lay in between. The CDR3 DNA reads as TGTGCCAGCAGCTTTGAGGTTGGGAACACTGAAGCTTTCTTT. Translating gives CASSFEVGNTEAFF.

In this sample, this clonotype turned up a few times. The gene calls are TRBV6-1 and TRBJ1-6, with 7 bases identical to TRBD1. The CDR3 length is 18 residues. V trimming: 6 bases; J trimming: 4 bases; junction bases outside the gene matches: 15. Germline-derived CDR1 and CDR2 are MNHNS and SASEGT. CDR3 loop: CASSSEKYPGQYNSPLHF. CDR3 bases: TGTGCCAGCAGCAGTGAAAAATACCCGGGACAGTATAATTCACCCCTCCACTTT.

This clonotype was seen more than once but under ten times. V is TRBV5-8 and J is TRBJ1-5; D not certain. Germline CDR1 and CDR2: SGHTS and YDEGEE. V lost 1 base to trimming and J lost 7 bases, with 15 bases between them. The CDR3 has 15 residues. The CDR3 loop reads CASSLNWEGHQPQHF. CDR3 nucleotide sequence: TGTGCCAGCAGCTTGAATTGGGAGGGCCACCAGCCCCAGCATTTT.

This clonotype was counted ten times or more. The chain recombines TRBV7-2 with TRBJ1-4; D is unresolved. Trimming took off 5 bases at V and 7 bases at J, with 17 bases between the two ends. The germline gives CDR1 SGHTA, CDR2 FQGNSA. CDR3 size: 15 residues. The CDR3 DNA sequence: TGTGCCAGCAGCCAACGGGGTGGGCGTGTTGAAAAACTGTTTTTT. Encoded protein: CASSQRGGRVEKLFF.

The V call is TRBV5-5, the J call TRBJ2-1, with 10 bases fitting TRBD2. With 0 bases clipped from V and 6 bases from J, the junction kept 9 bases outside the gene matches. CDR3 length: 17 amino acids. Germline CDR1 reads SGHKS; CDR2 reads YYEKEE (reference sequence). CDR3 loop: CASSLEERGGLSNEQFF. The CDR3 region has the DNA TGTGCCAGCAGCTTGGAGGAGCGGGGGGGCCTTAGCAATGAGCAGTTCTTC.

The CDR3 spells CASSEVGTQYF. In nucleotides, the CDR3 is TGTGCCAGCAGTGAAGTGGGTACCCAGTACTTC. The chain combines TRBV6-1 with TRBJ2-5, with D hard to call. Germline V gives CDR1 MNHNS, CDR2 SASEGT. V gave up 1 base and J gave up 8 bases, with 5 bases separating them. The CDR3 spans 11 residues.

This chain's CDR3 is CASEQGGSSQPQHF. For the CDR3, the DNA is TGTGCCAGTGAGCAGGGGGGATCCAGTCAGCCCCAGCATTTT. The rearrangement links TRBV19 to TRBJ1-5; 7 bases align to TRBD1. Germline V lookup: CDR1 LNHDA, CDR2 SQIVND (reference sequence). The CDR3 contains 14 residues. The ends lost 8 bases at V and 6 bases at J; junction bases unmatched: 10.

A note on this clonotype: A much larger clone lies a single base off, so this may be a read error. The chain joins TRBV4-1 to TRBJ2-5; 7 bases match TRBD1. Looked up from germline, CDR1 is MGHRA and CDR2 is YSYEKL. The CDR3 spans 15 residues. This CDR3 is CTSSHRGQPQETQYF. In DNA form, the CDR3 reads TGCACCAGCAGCCATAGGGGACAGCCCCAAGAGACCCAGTACTTC.

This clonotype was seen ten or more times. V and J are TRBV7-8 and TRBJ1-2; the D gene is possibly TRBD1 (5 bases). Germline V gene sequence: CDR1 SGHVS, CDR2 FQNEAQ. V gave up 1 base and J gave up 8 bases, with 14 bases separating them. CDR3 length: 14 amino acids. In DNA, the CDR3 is TGTGCCAGCAGCTTAGTGGTCAGGGAGAGGGGCTACACCTTC. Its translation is CASSLVVRERGYTF.

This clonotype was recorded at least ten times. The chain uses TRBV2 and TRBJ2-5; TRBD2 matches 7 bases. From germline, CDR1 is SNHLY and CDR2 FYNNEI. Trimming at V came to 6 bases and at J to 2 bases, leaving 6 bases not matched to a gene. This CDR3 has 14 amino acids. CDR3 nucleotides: TGTGCCAGCAGCCAACGCGGGGGACAAGAGACCCAGTACTTC. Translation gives CASSQRGGQETQYF.

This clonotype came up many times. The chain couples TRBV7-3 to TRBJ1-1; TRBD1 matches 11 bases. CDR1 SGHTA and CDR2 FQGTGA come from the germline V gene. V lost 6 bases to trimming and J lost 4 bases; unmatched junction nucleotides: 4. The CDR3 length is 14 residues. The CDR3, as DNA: TGTGCCAGCAGTTCCGGGACAGGGGGCACTGAAGCTTTCTTT. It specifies CASSSGTGGTEAFF.

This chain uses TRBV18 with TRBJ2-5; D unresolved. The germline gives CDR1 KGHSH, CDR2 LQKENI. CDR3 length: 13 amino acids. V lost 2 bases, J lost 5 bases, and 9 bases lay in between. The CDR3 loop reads CASSPMGGETQYF. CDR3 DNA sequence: TGTGCCAGCTCACCAATGGGTGGCGAGACCCAGTACTTC.